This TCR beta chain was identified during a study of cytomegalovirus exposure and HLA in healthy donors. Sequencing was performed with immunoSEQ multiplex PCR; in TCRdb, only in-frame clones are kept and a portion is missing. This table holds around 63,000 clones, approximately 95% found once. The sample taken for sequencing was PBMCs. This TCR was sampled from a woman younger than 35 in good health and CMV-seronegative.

CDR3 in DNA: TGTGCCAGCAGCTCCCCGCCCCGGGAAAAACTGTTTTTT. Encoded protein: CASSSPPREKLFF. This chain uses TRBV7-2 with TRBJ1-4; D remains ambiguous. Looked up from germline, CDR1 is SGHTA and CDR2 is FQGNSA. The CDR3 consists of 13 residues. Between the trimmed V and J ends, which lost 4 bases and 8 bases, there was a span of 11 bases.